Presented here are 27 T cell receptor beta chains from one specimen sequenced in a study of blood T cell repertoires in COVID-19. Sequencing used immunoSEQ multiplex PCR; TCRdb keeps in-frame clones, though not all of them. The sample has 300,000 to 350,000 clones, 87% seen once. Sequencing input: peripheral blood. These receptors all stem from a young man with active or convalescent COVID-19.

Worth noting for this clone: Germline is not matched at one junction end, which may reflect a read error. CDR3: CASSLVQGAPLNSPLHF. CDR3 DNA sequence: TGTGCCAGCAGCTTGGTACAGGGGGCGCCTCTTAATTCGCCCCTCCACTTT. The chain has TRBV5-4 and TRBJ1-6; 9 nucleotides match TRBD1. The CDR3 has 17 amino acids. Germline V CDR1 and CDR2: SGHNT, YYREEE (reference sequence).

This clone was seen once. The CDR3 sequence: CASSDSALAETDTQYF. CDR3 coding DNA: TGTGCCAGCAGTGACTCGGCACTAGCGGAAACAGATACGCAGTATTTT. This chain uses TRBV6-4 with TRBJ2-3; 8 nucleotides match TRBD2. From germline, CDR1 is MRHNA and CDR2 SNTAGT. J gave up 3 bases and V 0 bases, and 5 bases lay outside the gene matches. The CDR3 sequence is 16 residues long.

J is TRBJ2-7 and V is TRBV19; weak D call: TRBD1 (5 bases). CDR1 LNHDA and CDR2 SQIVND come from the germline V gene (reference sequence). The CDR3 sequence is 14 residues long. The ends were cut back, 2 bases at V and 0 bases at J, with 8 bases in the middle. CDR3 sequence: CASSISDSSYEQYF. CDR3 bases: TGTGCCAGTAGTATATCAGACAGCTCCTACGAGCAGTACTTC.

V gene TRBV15 combines with J gene TRBJ2-2; D unclear. This CDR3 contains 14 residues. The germline V gene encodes CDR1 LNHNV and CDR2 YYDKDF (reference sequence). With 0 bases removed from V and 7 bases from J, the gap between germline ends came to 9 bases. The CDR3 protein is CATSREHMVGELFF. In nucleotides, the CDR3 is TGTGCCACCAGCAGAGAACATATGGTCGGGGAGCTGTTTTTT.

The rearrangement uses TRBV7-9 and TRBJ2-5; 8 bases match TRBD1. The CDR3 covers 15 residues. Losses at the gene ends were 0 bases for V and 4 bases for J; bases not matched to a gene: 4. Germline values: CDR1 SEHNR, CDR2 FQNEAQ (reference sequence). CDR3 nucleotides: TGTGCCAGCAGCTTAGCGGGACAGGTCAGAGAGACCCAGTACTTC. It is translated as CASSLAGQVRETQYF.

The chain combines TRBV19 with TRBJ1-1, with D possibly matching TRBD1 (6 bases). Trimming shortened V by 7 bases and J by 1 base, and 10 bases separated the two germline ends. Germline CDR1 reads LNHDA; CDR2 reads SQIVND (reference sequence). The CDR3 sequence is 13 residues long. The CDR3 sequence: CASTLGANTEAFF. The CDR3 coding sequence is TGTGCCAGTACCCTGGGGGCGAACACTGAAGCTTTCTTT.

V usage is TRBV19 and J usage is TRBJ2-3, with 10 bases matching TRBD1. This CDR3 is 14 amino acids long. J lost 8 bases, V lost 7 bases, and 9 bases had no gene match. From germline, CDR1 is LNHDA and CDR2 SQIVND (reference sequence). The CDR3 reads CASTMTGGAGTQYF. The CDR3 DNA is TGTGCCAGTACCATGACAGGGGGCGCGGGTACGCAGTATTTT.

V usage is TRBV29-1 and J usage is TRBJ1-1, with D unclear. The CDR3 sequence is 12 residues long. Trimming cost V 0 bases and J 3 bases, with 5 bases left between them. CDR1 SQVTM and CDR2 ANQGSEA come from the germline V gene. The CDR3 coding sequence is TGCAGCGTTGAAGATCATTACACTGAAGCTTTCTTT. It translates to CSVEDHYTEAFF.

V and J are TRBV6-2 or TRBV6-3 and TRBJ2-7, with 9 bases that match TRBD1. This CDR3 is built from 16 residues. The junction had 10 bases not matched to a gene; V was cut back by 5 bases and J by 2 bases. The germline gives CDR1 MNHEY, CDR2 SVGEGT. DNA of the CDR3: TGTGCCAGCAGTACCCCGGGACAGGGTATTCCCTACGAGCAGTACTTC. Protein sequence: CASSTPGQGIPYEQYF.

The chain uses TRBV7-2 and TRBJ2-3; D is ambiguous. CDR1 is SGHTA and CDR2 is FQGNSA in the germline V gene. V dropped 5 bases and J dropped 0 bases, with 15 bases sitting between them. CDR3 length: 16 residues. The CDR3 coding sequence is TGTGCCAGCAGCCCCCGACAAGCTACTAGCACAGATACGCAGTATTTT. Translated: CASSPRQATSTDTQYF.

The gene calls are TRBV15 and TRBJ1-2, with no clear D. Germline V gene data show CDR1 as LNHNV and CDR2 as YYDKDF (reference sequence). This CDR3 has 16 amino acids. V dropped 4 bases and J dropped 0 bases, with 15 bases sitting between them. CDR3 bases: TGTGCCACCAGCATTTTAGAGGTTTCGCCTAACTATGGCTACACCTTC. Residues: CATSILEVSPNYGYTF.

V is TRBV27 and J is TRBJ1-2; 9 bases agree with TRBD1. The V and J ends lost 4 bases and 5 bases, in that order; junction bases with no gene match: 8. Germline V CDR1 and CDR2: MNHEY, SMNVEV (reference sequence). This CDR3 has 15 amino acids. CDR3 sequence (DNA): TGTGCCAGCAGTTCCCGCCTGACAGGGGGATATGGCTACACCTTC. The encoded protein is CASSSRLTGGYGYTF.

V usage is TRBV19 and J usage is TRBJ1-6, with D perhaps TRBD1 (6 bases). CDR1 is LNHDA, CDR2 SQIVND, per germline (reference sequence). Trimming stripped 3 bases from V and 9 bases from J, with 15 bases between. The CDR3 length is 15 residues. The CDR3 here is CASSIGPGVASPLHF. CDR3 nucleotide sequence: TGTGCCAGTAGTATCGGTCCAGGGGTTGCTTCACCCCTCCACTTT. The variable domain in full, with the rest retrieved from reference TRBV19 and TRBJ1-6, is DGGITQSPKYLFRKEGQNVTLSCEQNLNHDAMYWYRQDPGQGLRLIYYSQIVNDFQKGDIAEGYSVSREKKESFPLTVTSAQKNPTAFYLCASSIGPGVASPLHFGNGTRLTVT.

The V gene is TRBV4-1, the J gene TRBJ2-2, with 15 nucleotides matching TRBD2. The V gene's germline CDR1 is MGHRA and CDR2 YSYEKL. After removal of 2 bases from V and 6 bases from J, the junction contained 1 base not matched to a gene. CDR3 size: 16 residues. The CDR3 is CASSQRTSGGAGELFF. CDR3 coding DNA: TGCGCCAGCAGCCAACGGACTAGCGGGGGGGCCGGGGAGCTGTTTTTT.

The chain employs TRBV9 and TRBJ2-1; 7 nucleotides line up with TRBD2. CDR3 length equals 16 residues. Germline values: CDR1 SGDLS, CDR2 YYNGEE. Trimming removed 0 bases from V and 2 bases from J; junction bases left unmatched: 5. The CDR3 region is CASSVEASGTYNEQFF. CDR3 sequence (DNA): TGTGCCAGCAGCGTAGAGGCTAGCGGAACCTACAATGAGCAGTTCTTC.

The chain joins TRBV6-5 to TRBJ1-1, with unresolved D. CDR1 is MNHEY, CDR2 SVGAGI, per germline. V shed 0 bases and J shed 7 bases, with 15 bases lying between them. This CDR3 spans 15 amino acids. This CDR3 is CASSYSMAGMGEAFF. The CDR3 DNA is TGTGCCAGCAGTTACTCAATGGCGGGCATGGGTGAAGCTTTCTTT.

This clone was seen a few times. The CDR3 bases are TGTGCCAGTAGCCTGCGCTCTGGGAGCTCCTACGAGCAGTACTTC. The encoded protein is CASSLRSGSSYEQYF. The V and J genes are TRBV19 and TRBJ2-7; D may be TRBD2 (5 bases). V was trimmed by 6 bases and J by 0 bases, leaving 15 bases between them. The CDR3 is 15 residues long. In germline, CDR1 is LNHDA, CDR2 SQIVND (reference sequence).

This chain uses TRBV9 with TRBJ2-1, with D hard to call. This CDR3 comprises 13 residues. The germline V gene has CDR1 SGDLS and CDR2 YYNGEE. Trimming removed 0 bases from V and 5 bases from J, with 6 bases in between. DNA of the CDR3: TGTGCCAGCAGCGTAGAGCAACACAATGAGCAGTTCTTC. Its protein product is CASSVEQHNEQFF.

This chain uses TRBV9 with TRBJ1-2; 9 bases align to TRBD1. This CDR3 region has 21 residues. Germline loops: CDR1 SGDLS, CDR2 YYNGEE. The J segment lost 2 bases and the V segment lost 3 bases, leaving 23 bases of the junction unmatched. This CDR3 reads CASSARKGAGTGTLTNYGYTF. In nucleotides, the CDR3 is TGTGCCAGCAGCGCCCGAAAGGGGGCCGGGACAGGGACCCTTACAAACTATGGCTACACCTTC.

The chain is built from TRBV2 and TRBJ2-7; D unclear. In germline, CDR1 is SNHLY, CDR2 FYNNEI. The V end lost 8 bases, the J end lost 7 bases, and 6 bases lay between the germline ends. The CDR3 runs to 9 residues. The CDR3 is CASSGEQYF. The CDR3 region has the DNA TGTGCCAGCTCAGGAGAGCAGTACTTC.

The chain combines TRBV7-9 with TRBJ1-4; TRBD1 matches 7 bases. Unmatched junction bases numbered 8, after V lost 4 bases and J lost 6 bases. CDR3 length equals 15 residues. CDR1 is SEHNR, CDR2 FQNEAQ, per germline (reference sequence). The CDR3 region has the DNA TGTGCCAGCAGCTCCCGCGGGACAGCGTATGAAAAACTGTTTTTT. Translated: CASSSRGTAYEKLFF. Supplemented by reference TRBV7-9 and TRBJ1-4, the full variable domain reads DTGVSQNPRHKITKRGQNVTFRCDPISEHNRLYWYRQTLGQGPEFLTYFQNEAQLEKSRLLSDRFSAERPKGSFSTLEIQRTEQGDSAMYLCASSSRGTAYEKLFFGSGTQLSVL.

This chain links TRBV18 with TRBJ1-4; 8 positions agree with TRBD1. The CDR3 is made up of 13 amino acids. Germline CDR1 is KGHSH and CDR2 is LQKENI. V was pared by 5 bases and J by 8 bases, with 4 bases of the junction left unmatched. The CDR3 spells CASSGQGGEKLFF. The CDR3 bases are TGTGCCAGCTCAGGACAGGGTGGCGAAAAACTGTTTTTT.

This chain connects TRBV12-3 or TRBV12-4 to TRBJ2-3, with D hard to call. This CDR3 is built from 13 residues. Trimming stripped 1 base from V and 8 bases from J, with 10 bases between. DNA of the CDR3: TGTGCCAGCAGTTTAGGGCCCCCGGGTACGCAGTATTTT. Amino acid sequence: CASSLGPPGTQYF.

The chain combines TRBV15 with TRBJ2-2, with D perhaps matching TRBD1 (5 bases). V dropped 0 bases and J dropped 9 bases, with 14 bases sitting between them. This CDR3 contains 15 residues. Germline CDR1 reads LNHNV; CDR2 reads YYDKDF (reference sequence). The CDR3, as DNA: TGTGCCACCAGCAGAGATAGGAATGGACACCGGGAGCTGTTTTTT. It is translated as CATSRDRNGHRELFF.

J is TRBJ2-7 and V is TRBV7-8; 9 bases agree with TRBD1. V lost 5 bases to trimming and J lost 5 bases; unmatched junction nucleotides: 10. CDR3 length equals 15 residues. From germline, CDR1 is SGHVS and CDR2 FQNEAQ. CDR3: CASSTRGTGSHEQYF. The CDR3 coding sequence is TGTGCCAGCAGCACGCGTGGGACAGGGTCACACGAGCAGTACTTC.

In DNA form, the CDR3 reads TGTGCCACCAGCAGGTTGTTTGCAGGCCTTCTCTACTTC. Amino acid sequence: CATSRLFAGLLYF. This sequence joins TRBV15 and TRBJ2-7; no definite D call. This CDR3 comprises 13 residues. Deletions cut 3 bases from V and 13 bases from J, with 19 bases between. Germline loops: CDR1 LNHNV, CDR2 YYDKDF (reference sequence).

V and J are TRBV9 and TRBJ1-1, with D uncertain. V dropped 4 bases and J dropped 6 bases, with 19 bases sitting between them. The length of the CDR3 is 15 residues. Germline-derived CDR1 and CDR2 are SGDLS and YYNGEE. CDR3 sequence: CASSPYANREAEAFF. The CDR3 bases are TGTGCCAGCAGCCCATACGCTAATCGGGAGGCTGAAGCTTTCTTT.